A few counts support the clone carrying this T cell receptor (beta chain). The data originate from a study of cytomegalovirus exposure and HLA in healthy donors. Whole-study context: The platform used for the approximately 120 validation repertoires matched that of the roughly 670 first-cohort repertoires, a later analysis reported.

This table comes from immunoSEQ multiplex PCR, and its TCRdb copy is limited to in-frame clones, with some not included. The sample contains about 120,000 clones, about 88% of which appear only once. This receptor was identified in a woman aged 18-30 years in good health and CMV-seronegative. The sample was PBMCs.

The CDR3 DNA reads TGTGCCAGTAGTATCAGACGGGGGTATTCACCCCTCCACTTT. Residues: CASSIRRGYSPLHF. The chain employs TRBV19 and TRBJ1-6; possibly TRBD1 for D (5 bases). V lost 3 bases, J lost 8 bases, and 11 bases lay in between. The CDR3 has 14 residues. Germline lookup yields CDR1 LNHDA and CDR2 SQIVND (reference sequence).